The clone carrying this TCR beta chain occurred a few times. TCRdb recomputed calls from the 5' RACE reads with MiXCR, one row per CDR3 protein. The repertoire holds about 43,000 distinct CDR3 sequences, with over 20% as singletons. The V and J ends lost 5 bases and 3 bases, in that order; junction bases with no gene match: 3. The CDR3 covers 13 residues. The germline CDR1 and CDR2 sequences are DFQATT and SNEGSKA (reference sequence). Treg sorting used a CD4+CD25+CD127-/low gate. This chain links TRBV20-1 with TRBJ2-5; 10 bases match TRBD2. This clonotype was obtained from a female donor with breast cancer. Source material: Tregs sorted from a lymph node. The chain's CDR3 is CSAGTSGKETQYF. DNA of the CDR3: TGCAGTGCTGGAACTAGCGGGAAAGAGACCCAGTACTTC.